Described below is a single T cell receptor beta chain sequence and its context. Its antigen is still unknown. This sample is drawn from a study of metastatic and nonmetastatic thyroid tumors. Study context: Where malignant and benign thyroid patients were concerned, repertoires were compared across blood and tumor or nodule tissue.

CDR3 length equals 12 residues. The germline V gene encodes CDR1 SGHRS and CDR2 YFSETQ. V was trimmed by 4 bases and J by 14 bases, leaving 18 bases between them. General study results and limits: Relative to benign nodules, malignant thyroid tumors were reportedly characterized by significantly elevated TCR beta diversity in blood and tumor.

MiXCR was used by TCRdb to re-call the PCR reads. The sample lists about 30,000 clones; approximately 22% were seen once. Thyroid surgery took place with no prior treatment in any patient. The TCR was taken from a female donor with papillary thyroid cancer or a benign thyroid nodule (not recorded which). Some clones in this sample may be carry-over from other donors' samples. The chain is built from TRBV5-1 and TRBJ1-2; D is unclear. The sequencing input was blood. The DNA of the CDR3 is TGCGCCAGCAGCCCGTCTAACTATGGCTTGACCTTC. It encodes CASSPSNYGLTF.